This T cell receptor (beta chain) was obtained from a study of cytomegalovirus exposure and HLA in healthy donors. The wider study: An early release of data contained about 85 million unique TCRs, which came from HLA-typed donors. Study findings and constraints: In an earlier analysis, about 87% or about 30%: the productive usage of most TCR beta V segments.

Researchers ran the PCR with 60 Vbeta and 13 Jbeta primers. The repertoire was sequenced with immunoSEQ multiplex PCR; TCRdb's copy has only in-frame clones and lacks some. Among approximately 130,000 clones listed, 77% were seen once. As concerns this clone: The antigen is not known.

The TCR comes from a man aged 18 to 29 in good health and CMV-seropositive. The sample taken for sequencing was PBMCs.

The CDR3 sequence is CASTLGAVGTDTQYF. DNA for the CDR3: TGTGCCAGCACCCTGGGGGCAGTTGGGACAGATACGCAGTATTTT. The rearrangement links TRBV7-6 to TRBJ2-3; a weak D match, TRBD1 (6 bases). The V end lost 7 bases, the J end lost 3 bases, and 17 bases lay between the germline ends. Per the germline V gene, CDR1 is SGHVS and CDR2 is FNYEAQ. The CDR3 has 15 amino acids.